This T cell receptor (beta chain) was profiled in a study of T cell responses to AZD1222 COVID-19 vaccine. The study's findings and limits: Only 5 to 7 AZD1222 recipients tested seropositive at baseline. The repertoires were collected only after the peak T cell response.

Profiling relied on immunoSEQ multiplex PCR, and the TCRdb table lists in-frame clones only, not all of them. There are about 75,000 clones in the sample; more than 75% occur only once, and 18% lies in the top ten. A remark on this clone: Its antigen is unknown.

The sequenced sample was peripheral blood, obtained 28 days after the second AZD1222 dose. This receptor was identified in an adult who received the AZD1222 COVID-19 vaccine.

CDR3 protein: CSAGQGQQMNTEAFF. The CDR3 DNA follows: TGCAGCGCGGGGCAGGGACAACAGATGAACACTGAAGCTTTCTTT. This chain uses TRBV29-1 with TRBJ1-1, with a tentative D call TRBD1 (6 bases). CDR1 is SQVTM and CDR2 is ANQGSEA in the germline V gene. The CDR3 is 15 residues long. V was clipped by 7 bases and J by 0 bases, with 18 bases between them. Filled out from reference TRBV29-1 and TRBJ1-1, the complete variable domain reads SAVISQKPSRDICQRGTSLTIQCQVDSQVTMMFWYRQQPGQSLTLIATANQGSEATYESGFVIDKFPISRPNLTFSTLTVSNMSPEDSSIYLCSAGQGQQMNTEAFFGQGTRLTVV.